This TCR beta chain was captured in a study of blood T cells in healthy people across ages. This clonotype came up a few times. No antigen is known for it. This CDR3 spans 19 amino acids. V was clipped by 4 bases and J by 4 bases; unmatched bases: 14. CDR1 and CDR2 (germline): SGDLS, YYNGEE. Alongside a J-beta primer mix, a sample-barcoded 5' primer served in a second PCR lasting roughly 7 to 11 cycles. TCRdb reprocessed the 5' RACE reads via MiXCR and lists one record per CDR3 protein. The sample yields 1.5 million to 2 million distinct CDR3 sequences, about 28% seen once. General observations from the study: A roughly linear fall in TCR beta diversity per million T cells was seen with increasing age.

The rearrangement uses TRBV9 and TRBJ2-3; 14 positions agree with TRBD2. The sequencing input was blood. The receptor was isolated from a woman under 40 in good health. CDR3: CASSSPSETSGRAADTQYF. CDR3 bases: TGTGCCAGCAGCTCCCCAAGCGAGACTAGCGGGAGGGCCGCAGATACGCAGTATTTT.